This T cell receptor beta chain was recovered during a study of T-cell memory formation after mild COVID-19. Germline-derived CDR1 and CDR2 are MGHRA and YSYEKL. The CDR3 consists of 13 residues. V gave up 1 base and J gave up 6 bases, with 7 bases separating them. This clonotype occurred a few times. One entry per CDR3 protein, called by TCRdb with MiXCR from the 5' RACE reads. The sample shows about 320,000 distinct CDR3 sequences, approximately 15% of them seen only once. V is TRBV4-1 and J is TRBJ2-1, with D unresolved. Material for sequencing was PBMCs or a T cell subset sorted from them (not recorded which). The TCR sequence derives from a man younger than 35 who had mild COVID-19 (a few samples of this study predate the infection). Cell type and time point are not known. CDR3 bases: TGCGCCAGCAGCCAAGTAATCTCCAATGAGCAGTTCTTC. This encodes CASSQVISNEQFF.